This TCR beta chain was captured by sequencing in a study of siplizumab effects on memory and regulatory T cells. Study conclusions and caveats: The mapping of alloreactive clones to unstimulated subsets covered only a minor fraction of them.

V lost 4 bases, J lost 5 bases, and 14 bases lay in between. Germline V lookup: CDR1 MGHRA, CDR2 YSYEKL. There are 14 residues in the CDR3. Comment on this clone: The antigen is not known.

Per sample, the assay covered 90,000 to 100,000 TCR templates. Only in-frame clones appear in the TCRdb table, and some are missing; sequencing was by immunoSEQ multiplex PCR. Of about 13,000 clones in the sample, about two fifths were seen once. The authors cocultured the mixed lymphocyte reaction cells at 37 degrees C for approximately six days. At a 1:1 ratio, CFSE-labelled responder PBMCs were mixed with Violet Dye-labelled stimulator PBMCs. Sequenced: CFSE-low (dividing) CD8+ T cells sorted from an allogeneic mixed lymphocyte reaction. V usage is TRBV4-1 and J usage is TRBJ1-1; tentative D call: TRBD1 (5 bases). The TCR comes from a human donor in good health; the cells came from an allogeneic mixed lymphocyte reaction. CDR3 coding DNA: TGCGCCAGCAGCCTAGGGGTGGGTCGAACTGAAGCTTTCTTT. The encoded protein is CASSLGVGRTEAFF.